In its sample, the clone carrying this T cell receptor (beta chain) was seen many times. For blood and skin samples, reverse transcription used TCR alpha and beta constant primers. TCRdb re-analysed the 5' RACE reads in MiXCR, keeping a single row per CDR3 protein. Among tens of thousands of distinct CDR3 sequences listed, roughly 4.1% were seen once. Adult healthy volunteers gave 2.5 ml peripheral blood for whole-blood RNA. The library had UMIs added by 3' ligation of an oligonucleotide to TCR cDNA. Input was about 1 to 1000 ng of DNase-treated total RNA without cell sorting. After removal of 5 bases from V and 5 bases from J, the junction contained 7 bases not matched to a gene. Germline values: CDR1 SQVTM, CDR2 ANQGSEA. The length of the CDR3 is 14 residues. The entry originates in a study of naive and memory T cell subsets.

The chain couples TRBV29-1 to TRBJ1-1; 11 nucleotides line up with TRBD1. This TCR derives from a male donor in good health. CDR3 sequence: CSVTRDRGTTEAFF. DNA of the CDR3: TGCAGCGTTACCCGGGACAGGGGGACAACTGAAGCTTTCTTT.